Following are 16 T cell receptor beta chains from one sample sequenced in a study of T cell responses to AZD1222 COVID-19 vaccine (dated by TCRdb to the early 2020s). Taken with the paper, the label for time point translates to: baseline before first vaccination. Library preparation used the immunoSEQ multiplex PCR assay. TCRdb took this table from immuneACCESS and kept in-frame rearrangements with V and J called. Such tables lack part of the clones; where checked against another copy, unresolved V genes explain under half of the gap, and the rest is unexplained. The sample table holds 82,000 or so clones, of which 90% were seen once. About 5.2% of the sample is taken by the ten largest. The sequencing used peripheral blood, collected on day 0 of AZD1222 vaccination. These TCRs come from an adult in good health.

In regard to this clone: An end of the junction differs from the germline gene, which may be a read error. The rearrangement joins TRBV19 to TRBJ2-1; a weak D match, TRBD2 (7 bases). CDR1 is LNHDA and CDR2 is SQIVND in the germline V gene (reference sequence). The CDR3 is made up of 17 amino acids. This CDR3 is CASRIDQSTGGGGEQFF. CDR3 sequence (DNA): TGTGCCAGTAGAATAGATCAATCGACAGGAGGGGGGGGTGAGCAGTTCTTC.

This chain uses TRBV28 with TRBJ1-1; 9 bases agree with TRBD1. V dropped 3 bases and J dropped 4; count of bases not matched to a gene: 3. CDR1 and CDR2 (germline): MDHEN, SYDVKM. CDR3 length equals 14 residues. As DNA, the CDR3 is TGTGCCAGCAGTTTGACAGGGGGGTTCACTGAAGCTTTCTTT. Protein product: CASSLTGGFTEAFF.

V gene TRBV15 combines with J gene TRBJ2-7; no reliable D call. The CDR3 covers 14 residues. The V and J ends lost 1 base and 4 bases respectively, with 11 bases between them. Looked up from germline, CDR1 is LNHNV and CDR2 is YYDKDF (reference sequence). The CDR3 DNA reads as TGTGCCACCAGCAGAGGAGGTGTGGGATACGAGCAGTACTTC. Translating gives CATSRGGVGYEQYF.

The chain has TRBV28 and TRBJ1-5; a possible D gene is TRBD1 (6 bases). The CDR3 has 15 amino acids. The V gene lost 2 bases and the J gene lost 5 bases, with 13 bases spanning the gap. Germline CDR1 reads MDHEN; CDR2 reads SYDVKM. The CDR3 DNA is TGTGCCAGCAGTTTAGTGTCAGGGGTTCATCAGCCCCAGCATTTT. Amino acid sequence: CASSLVSGVHQPQHF.

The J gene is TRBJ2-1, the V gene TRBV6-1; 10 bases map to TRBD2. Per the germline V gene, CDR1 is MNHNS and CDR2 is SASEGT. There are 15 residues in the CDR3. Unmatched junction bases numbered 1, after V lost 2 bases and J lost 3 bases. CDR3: CASSELAGGYNEQFF. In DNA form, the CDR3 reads TGTGCCAGCAGTGAATTAGCGGGGGGCTACAATGAGCAGTTCTTC.

The CDR3: CASSSGLAGGDTQYF. The DNA of the CDR3 is TGTGCCAGCAGTTCGGGACTAGCGGGGGGAGATACGCAGTATTTT. This chain uses TRBV28 with TRBJ2-3; TRBD2 aligns across 15 bases. The CDR3 has 15 amino acids. The germline gives CDR1 MDHEN, CDR2 SYDVKM. V lost 4 bases to trimming and J lost 5 bases; unmatched junction nucleotides: 1.

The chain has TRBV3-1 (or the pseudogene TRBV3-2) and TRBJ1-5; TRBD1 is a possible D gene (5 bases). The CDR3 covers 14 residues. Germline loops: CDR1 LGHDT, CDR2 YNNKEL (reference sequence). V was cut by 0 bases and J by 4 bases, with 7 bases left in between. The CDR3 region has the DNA TGTGCCAGCAGCCAAGAGTGGGGGAATCAGCCCCAGCATTTT. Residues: CASSQEWGNQPQHF.

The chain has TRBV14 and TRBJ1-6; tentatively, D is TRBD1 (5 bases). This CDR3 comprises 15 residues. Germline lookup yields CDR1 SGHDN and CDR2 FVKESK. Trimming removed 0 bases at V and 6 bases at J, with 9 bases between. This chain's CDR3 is CASSQEGVGNSPLHF. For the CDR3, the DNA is TGTGCCAGCAGCCAAGAAGGGGTTGGTAATTCACCCCTCCACTTT. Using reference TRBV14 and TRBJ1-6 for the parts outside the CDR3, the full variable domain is EAGVTQFPSHSVIEKGQTVTLRCDPISGHDNLYWYRRVMGKEIKFLLHFVKESKQDESGMPNNRFLAERTGGTYSTLKVQPAELEDSGVYFCASSQEGVGNSPLHFGNGTRLTVT.

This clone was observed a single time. The chain's CDR3 is CASSFFSSSHEQYF. The CDR3 nucleotides are TGTGCCAGCAGCTTTTTTTCGTCTTCGCACGAGCAGTACTTC. The chain has TRBV7-9 and TRBJ2-7; D gene ambiguous. Germline V gene sequence: CDR1 SEHNR, CDR2 FQNEAQ (reference sequence). The CDR3 spans 14 residues. V lost 3 bases, J lost 5 bases, and 14 bases lay in between.

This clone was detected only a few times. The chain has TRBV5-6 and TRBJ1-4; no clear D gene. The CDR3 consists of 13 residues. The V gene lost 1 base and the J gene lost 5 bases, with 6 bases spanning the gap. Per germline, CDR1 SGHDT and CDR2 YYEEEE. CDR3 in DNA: TGTGCCAGCAGCTTGTGGGGAAATGAAAAACTGTTTTTT. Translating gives CASSLWGNEKLFF.

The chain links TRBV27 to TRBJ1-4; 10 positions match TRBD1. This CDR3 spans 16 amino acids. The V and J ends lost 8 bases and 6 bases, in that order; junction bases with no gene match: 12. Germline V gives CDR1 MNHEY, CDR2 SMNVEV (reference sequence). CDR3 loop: CASQYDRGPPYEKLFF. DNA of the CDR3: TGTGCCAGCCAGTACGACAGGGGGCCACCTTATGAAAAACTGTTTTTT.

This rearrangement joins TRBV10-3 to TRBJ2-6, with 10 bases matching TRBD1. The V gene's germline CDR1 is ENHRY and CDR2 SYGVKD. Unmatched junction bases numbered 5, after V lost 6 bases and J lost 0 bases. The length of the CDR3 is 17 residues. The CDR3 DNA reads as TGTGCCATCAGGTCGGGACAGGGGAGCTCTGGGGCCAACGTCCTGACTTTC. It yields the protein CAIRSGQGSSGANVLTF.

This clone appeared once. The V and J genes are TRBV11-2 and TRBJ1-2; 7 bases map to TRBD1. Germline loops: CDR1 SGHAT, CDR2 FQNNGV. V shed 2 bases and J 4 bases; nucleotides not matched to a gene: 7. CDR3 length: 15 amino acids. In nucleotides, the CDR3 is TGTGCCAGCAGCTTACCCCTGGACAGGTTCTATGGCTACACCTTC. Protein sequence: CASSLPLDRFYGYTF.

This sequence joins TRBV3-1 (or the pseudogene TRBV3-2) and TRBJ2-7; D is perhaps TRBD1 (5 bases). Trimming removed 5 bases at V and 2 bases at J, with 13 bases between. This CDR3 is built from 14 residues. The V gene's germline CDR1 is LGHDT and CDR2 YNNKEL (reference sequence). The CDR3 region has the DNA TGTGCCAGCAGCGTAGGGGTGCCTACCTACGAGCAGTACTTC. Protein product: CASSVGVPTYEQYF.

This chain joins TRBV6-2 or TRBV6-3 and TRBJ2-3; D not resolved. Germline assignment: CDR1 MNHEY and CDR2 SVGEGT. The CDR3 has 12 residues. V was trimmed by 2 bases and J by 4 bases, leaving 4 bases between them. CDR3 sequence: CASSYAPDTQYF. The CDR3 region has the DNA TGTGCCAGCAGTTACGCCCCAGATACGCAGTATTTT.

The CDR3 region is CASRRQSNQPQHF. The CDR3 DNA reads as TGTGCCAGCAGACGACAGAGCAATCAGCCCCAGCATTTT. The V call is TRBV6-5, the J call TRBJ1-5; perhaps TRBD1 as D (5 bases). Looked up from germline, CDR1 is MNHEY and CDR2 is SVGAGI. This CDR3 has 13 residues. Between the trimmed V and J ends, which lost 6 bases and 1 base, there was a span of 7 bases.